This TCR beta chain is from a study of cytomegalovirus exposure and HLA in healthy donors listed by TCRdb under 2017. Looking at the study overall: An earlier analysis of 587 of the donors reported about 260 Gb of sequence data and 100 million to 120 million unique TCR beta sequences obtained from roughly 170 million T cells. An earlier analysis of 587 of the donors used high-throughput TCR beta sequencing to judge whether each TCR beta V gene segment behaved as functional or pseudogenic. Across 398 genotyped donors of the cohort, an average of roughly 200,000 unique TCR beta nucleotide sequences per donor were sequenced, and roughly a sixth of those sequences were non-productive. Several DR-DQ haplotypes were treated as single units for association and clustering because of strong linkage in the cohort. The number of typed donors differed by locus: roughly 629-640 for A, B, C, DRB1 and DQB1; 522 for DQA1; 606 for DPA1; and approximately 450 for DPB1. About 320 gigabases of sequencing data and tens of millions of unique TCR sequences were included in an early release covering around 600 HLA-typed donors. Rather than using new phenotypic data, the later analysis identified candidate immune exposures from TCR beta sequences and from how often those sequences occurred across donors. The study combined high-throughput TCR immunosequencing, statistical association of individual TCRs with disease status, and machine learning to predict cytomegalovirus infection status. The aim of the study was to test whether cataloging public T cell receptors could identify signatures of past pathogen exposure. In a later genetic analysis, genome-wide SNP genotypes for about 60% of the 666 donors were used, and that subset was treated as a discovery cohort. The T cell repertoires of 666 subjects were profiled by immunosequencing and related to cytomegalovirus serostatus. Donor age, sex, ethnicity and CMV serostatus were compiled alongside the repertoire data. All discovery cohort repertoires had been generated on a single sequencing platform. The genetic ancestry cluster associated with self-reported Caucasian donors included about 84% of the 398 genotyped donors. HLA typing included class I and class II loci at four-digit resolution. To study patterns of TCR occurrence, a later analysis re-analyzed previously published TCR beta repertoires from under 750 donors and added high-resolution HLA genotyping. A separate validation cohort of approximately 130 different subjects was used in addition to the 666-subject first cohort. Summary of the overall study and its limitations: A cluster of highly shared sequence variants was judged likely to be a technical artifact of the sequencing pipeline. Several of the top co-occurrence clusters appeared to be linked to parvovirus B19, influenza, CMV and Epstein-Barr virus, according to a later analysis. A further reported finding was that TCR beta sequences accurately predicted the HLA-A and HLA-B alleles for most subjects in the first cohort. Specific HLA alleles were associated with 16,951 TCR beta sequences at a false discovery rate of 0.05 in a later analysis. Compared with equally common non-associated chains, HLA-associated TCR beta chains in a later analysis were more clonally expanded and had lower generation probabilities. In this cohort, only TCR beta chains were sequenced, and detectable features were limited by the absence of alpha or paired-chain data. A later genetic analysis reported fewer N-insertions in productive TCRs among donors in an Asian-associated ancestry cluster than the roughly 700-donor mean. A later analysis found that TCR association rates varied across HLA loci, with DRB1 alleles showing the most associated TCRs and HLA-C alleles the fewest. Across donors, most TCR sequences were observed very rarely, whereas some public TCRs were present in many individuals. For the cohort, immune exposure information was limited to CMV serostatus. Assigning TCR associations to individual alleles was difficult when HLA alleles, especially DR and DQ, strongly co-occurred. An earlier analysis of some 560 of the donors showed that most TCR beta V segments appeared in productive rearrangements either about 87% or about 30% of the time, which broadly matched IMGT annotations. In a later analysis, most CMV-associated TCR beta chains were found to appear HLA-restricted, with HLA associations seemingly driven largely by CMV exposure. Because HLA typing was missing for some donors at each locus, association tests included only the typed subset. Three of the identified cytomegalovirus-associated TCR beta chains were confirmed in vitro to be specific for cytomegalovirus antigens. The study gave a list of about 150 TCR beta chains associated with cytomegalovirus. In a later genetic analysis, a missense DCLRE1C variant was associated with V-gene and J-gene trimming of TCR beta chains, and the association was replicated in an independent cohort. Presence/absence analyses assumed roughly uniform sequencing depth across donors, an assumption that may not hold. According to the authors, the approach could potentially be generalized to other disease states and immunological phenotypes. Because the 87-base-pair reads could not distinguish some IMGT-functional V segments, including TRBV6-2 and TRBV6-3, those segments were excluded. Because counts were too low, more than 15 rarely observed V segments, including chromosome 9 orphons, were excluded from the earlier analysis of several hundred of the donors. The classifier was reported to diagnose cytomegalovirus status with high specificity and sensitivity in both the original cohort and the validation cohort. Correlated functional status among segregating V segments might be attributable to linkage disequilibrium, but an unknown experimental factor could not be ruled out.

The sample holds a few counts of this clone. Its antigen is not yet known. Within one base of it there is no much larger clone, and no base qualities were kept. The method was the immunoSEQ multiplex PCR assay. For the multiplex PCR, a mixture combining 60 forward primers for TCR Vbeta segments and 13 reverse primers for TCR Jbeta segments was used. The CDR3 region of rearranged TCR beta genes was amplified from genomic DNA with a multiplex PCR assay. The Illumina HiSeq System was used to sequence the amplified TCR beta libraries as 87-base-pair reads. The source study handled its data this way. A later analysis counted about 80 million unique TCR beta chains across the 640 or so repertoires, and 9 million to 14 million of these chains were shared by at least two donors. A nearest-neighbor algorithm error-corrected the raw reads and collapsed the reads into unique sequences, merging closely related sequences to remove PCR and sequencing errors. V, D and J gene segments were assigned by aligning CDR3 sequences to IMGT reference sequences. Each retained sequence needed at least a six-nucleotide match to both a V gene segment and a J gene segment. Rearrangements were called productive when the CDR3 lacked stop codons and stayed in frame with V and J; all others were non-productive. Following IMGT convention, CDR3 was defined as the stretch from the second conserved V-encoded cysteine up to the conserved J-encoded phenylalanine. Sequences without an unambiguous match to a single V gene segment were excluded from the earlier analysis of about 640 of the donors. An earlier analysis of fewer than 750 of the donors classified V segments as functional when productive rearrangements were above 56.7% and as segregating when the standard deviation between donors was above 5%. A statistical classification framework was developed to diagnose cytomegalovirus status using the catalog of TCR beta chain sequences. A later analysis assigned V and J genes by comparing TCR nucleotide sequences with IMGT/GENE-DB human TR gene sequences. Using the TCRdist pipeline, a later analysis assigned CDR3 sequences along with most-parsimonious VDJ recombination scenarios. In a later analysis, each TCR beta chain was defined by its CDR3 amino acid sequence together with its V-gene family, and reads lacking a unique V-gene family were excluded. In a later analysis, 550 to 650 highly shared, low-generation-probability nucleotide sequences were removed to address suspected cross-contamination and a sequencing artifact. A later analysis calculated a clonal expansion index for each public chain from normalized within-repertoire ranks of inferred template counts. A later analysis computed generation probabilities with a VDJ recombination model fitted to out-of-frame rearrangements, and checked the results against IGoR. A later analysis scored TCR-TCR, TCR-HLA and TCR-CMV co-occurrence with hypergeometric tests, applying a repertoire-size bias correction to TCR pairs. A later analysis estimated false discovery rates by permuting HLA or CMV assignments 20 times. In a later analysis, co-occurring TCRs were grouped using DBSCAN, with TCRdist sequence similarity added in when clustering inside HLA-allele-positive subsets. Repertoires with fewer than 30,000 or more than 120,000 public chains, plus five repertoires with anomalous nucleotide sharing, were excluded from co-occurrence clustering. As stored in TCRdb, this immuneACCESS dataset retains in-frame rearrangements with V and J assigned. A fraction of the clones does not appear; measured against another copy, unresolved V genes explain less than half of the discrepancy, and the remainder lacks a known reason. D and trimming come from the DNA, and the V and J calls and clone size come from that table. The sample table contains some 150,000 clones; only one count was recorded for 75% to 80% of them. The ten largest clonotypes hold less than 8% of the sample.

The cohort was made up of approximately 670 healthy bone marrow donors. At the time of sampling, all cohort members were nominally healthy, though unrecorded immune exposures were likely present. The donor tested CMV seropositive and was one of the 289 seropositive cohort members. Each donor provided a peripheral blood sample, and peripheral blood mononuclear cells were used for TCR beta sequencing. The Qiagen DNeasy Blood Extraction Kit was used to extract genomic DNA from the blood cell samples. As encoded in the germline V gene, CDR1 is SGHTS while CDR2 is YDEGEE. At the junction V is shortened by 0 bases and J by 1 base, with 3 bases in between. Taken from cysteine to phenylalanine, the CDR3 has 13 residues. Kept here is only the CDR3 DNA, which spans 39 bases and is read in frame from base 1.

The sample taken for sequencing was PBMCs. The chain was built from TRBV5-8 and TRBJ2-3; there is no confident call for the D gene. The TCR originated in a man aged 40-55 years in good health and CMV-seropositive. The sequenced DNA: TGTGCCAGCAGCTTGGCCGGCACAGATACGCAGTATTTT. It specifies CASSLAGTDTQYF.